The clone carrying this T cell receptor beta chain came up many times. The antigen remains unidentified. The library targeted TCRbeta and was prepared with unique molecular identifiers. TCRdb recomputed calls from the PCR reads with MiXCR, one row per CDR3 protein. The sample contains 200,000 or so distinct CDR3 sequences, approximately 6% of which appear only once. These data belong to a study of T-cell reconstitution after alpha-beta-depleted transplantation in children. In germline, CDR1 is ENHRY, CDR2 SYGVKD. V lost 6 bases, J lost 5 bases, and 19 bases lay in between. The CDR3 loop spans 15 amino acids. The study's findings and limits: Several hundred graft clones that had expanded were reportedly the source of alpha-beta T cells about two months after transplant. Among T cells one year after transplant, newly produced cells accounted for most counts and diversity. After transplant, high TCRbeta diversity at day 60 in some patients arose from surviving recipient T cells and thymic progenitors.

This sequence originates from a girl under three years old with combined immunodeficiency, due to receive a stem cell transplant. The V and J genes are TRBV10-3 and TRBJ1-1, with D tentatively TRBD1 (6 bases). The sequencing used PBMCs, collected before TCRalphabeta/CD19-depleted stem cell transplant. CDR3 nucleotides: TGTGCCATCAGCGCATCAGGGGAAGGAGTTACTGAAGCTTTCTTT. Translated: CAISASGEGVTEAFF.